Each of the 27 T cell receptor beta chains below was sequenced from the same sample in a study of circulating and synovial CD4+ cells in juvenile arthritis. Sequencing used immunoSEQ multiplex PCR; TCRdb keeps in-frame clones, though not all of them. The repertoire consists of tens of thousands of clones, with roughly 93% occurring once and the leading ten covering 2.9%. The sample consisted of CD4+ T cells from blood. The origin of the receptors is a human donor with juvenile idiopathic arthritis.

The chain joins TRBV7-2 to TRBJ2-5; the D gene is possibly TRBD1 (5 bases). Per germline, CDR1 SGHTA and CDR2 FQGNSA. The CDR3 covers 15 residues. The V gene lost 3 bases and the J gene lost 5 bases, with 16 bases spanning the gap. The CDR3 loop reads CASSFTTSGWETQYF. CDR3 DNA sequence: TGTGCCAGCAGCTTCACAACCTCAGGGTGGGAGACCCAGTACTTC. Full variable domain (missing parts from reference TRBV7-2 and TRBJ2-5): GAGVSQSPSNKVTEKGKDVELRCDPISGHTALYWYRQSLGQGLEFLIYFQGNSAPDKSGLPSDRFSAERTGGSVSTLTIQRTQQEDSAVYLCASSFTTSGWETQYFGPGTRLLVL.

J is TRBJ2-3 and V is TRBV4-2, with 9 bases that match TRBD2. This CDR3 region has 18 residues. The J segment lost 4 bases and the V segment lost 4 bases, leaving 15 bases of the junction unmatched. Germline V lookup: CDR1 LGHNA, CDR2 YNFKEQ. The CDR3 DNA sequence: TGTGCCAGCAGCCCGTCGGGCGGGAGGGCGGGGTTCGCAGATACGCAGTATTTT. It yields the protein CASSPSGGRAGFADTQYF.

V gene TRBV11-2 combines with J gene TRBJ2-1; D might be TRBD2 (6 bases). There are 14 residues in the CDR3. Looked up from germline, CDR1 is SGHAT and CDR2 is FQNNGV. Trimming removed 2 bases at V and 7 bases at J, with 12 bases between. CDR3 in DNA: TGTGCCAGCAGCTTATTTGAGAGCGGGAATGAGCAGTTCTTC. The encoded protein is CASSLFESGNEQFF.

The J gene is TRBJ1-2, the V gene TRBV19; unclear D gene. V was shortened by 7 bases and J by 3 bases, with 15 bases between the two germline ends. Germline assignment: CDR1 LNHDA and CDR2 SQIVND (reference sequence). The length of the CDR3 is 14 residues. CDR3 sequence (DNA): TGTGCCAGTACCATCGGGGTTTGGGACTATGGCTACACCTTC. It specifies CASTIGVWDYGYTF.

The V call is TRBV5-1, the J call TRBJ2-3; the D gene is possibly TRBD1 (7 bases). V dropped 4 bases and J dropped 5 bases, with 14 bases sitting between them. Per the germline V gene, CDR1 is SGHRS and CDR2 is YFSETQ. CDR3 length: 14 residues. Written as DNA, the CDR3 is TGCGCCAGCAGCGCGGGACAGCCTGTAGATACGCAGTATTTT. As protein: CASSAGQPVDTQYF.

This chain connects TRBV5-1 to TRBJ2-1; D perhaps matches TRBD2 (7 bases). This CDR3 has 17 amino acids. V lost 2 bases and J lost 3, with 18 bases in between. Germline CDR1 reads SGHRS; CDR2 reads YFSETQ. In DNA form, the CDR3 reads TGCGCCAGCAGCTTAGGGGGGGTGGATCCTATCTACAATGAGCAGTTCTTC. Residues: CASSLGGVDPIYNEQFF.

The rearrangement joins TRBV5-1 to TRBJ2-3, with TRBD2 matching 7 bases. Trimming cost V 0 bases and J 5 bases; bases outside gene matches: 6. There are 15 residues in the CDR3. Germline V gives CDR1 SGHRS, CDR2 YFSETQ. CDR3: CASSLDSGTIDTQYF. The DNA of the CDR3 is TGCGCCAGCAGCTTGGATTCCGGGACTATAGATACGCAGTATTTT.

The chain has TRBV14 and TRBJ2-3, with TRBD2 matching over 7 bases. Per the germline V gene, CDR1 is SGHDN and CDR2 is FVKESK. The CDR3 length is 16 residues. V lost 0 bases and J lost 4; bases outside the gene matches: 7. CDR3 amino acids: CASSQDWGLSPDTQYF. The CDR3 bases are TGTGCCAGCAGCCAAGACTGGGGACTATCTCCAGATACGCAGTATTTT.

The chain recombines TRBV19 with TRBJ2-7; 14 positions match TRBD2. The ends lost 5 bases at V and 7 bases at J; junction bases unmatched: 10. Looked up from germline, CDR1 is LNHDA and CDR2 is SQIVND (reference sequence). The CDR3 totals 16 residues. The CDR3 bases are TGTGCCAGTAGTCCGCGGGGACTAGCGGGAGTTAAAGAGCAGTACTTC. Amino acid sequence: CASSPRGLAGVKEQYF.

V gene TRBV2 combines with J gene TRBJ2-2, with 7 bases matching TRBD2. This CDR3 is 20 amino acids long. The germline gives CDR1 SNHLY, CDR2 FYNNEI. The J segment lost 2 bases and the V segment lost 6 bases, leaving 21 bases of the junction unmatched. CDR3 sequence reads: CASRGDGQTYGTINTGELFF. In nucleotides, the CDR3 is TGTGCCAGCAGGGGAGATGGCCAAACTTACGGGACTATTAACACCGGGGAGCTGTTTTTT.

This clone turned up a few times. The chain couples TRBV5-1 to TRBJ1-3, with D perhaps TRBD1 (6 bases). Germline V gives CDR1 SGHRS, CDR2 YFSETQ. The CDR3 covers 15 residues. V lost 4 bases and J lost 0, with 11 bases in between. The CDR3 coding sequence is TGCGCCAGCAGCCATACAGGGATCTCTGGAAACACCATATATTTT. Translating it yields CASSHTGISGNTIYF.

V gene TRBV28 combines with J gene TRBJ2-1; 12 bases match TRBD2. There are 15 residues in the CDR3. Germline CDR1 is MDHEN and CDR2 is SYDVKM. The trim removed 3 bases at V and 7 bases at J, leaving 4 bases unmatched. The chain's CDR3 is CASSLSSGRENEQFF. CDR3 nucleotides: TGTGCCAGCAGTTTGTCTAGCGGGAGGGAAAATGAGCAGTTCTTC.

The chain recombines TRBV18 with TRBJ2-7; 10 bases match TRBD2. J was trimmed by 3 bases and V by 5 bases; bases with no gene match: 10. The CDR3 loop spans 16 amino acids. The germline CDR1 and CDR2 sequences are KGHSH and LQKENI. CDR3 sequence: CASSKSGASGGYEQYF. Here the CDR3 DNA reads TGTGCCAGCTCAAAGTCGGGGGCTAGCGGGGGCTACGAGCAGTACTTC.

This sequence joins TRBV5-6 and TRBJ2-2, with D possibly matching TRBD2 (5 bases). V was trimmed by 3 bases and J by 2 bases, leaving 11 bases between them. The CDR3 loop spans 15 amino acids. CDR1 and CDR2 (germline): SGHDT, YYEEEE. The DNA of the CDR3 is TGTGCCAGCAGCTCCGGGCCGGGAAACACCGGGGAGCTGTTTTTT. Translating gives CASSSGPGNTGELFF.

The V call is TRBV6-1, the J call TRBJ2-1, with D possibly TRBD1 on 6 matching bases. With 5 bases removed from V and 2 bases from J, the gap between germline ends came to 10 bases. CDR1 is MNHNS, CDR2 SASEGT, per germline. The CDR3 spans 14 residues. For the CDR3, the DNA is TGTGCCAGCAGTAACCGGGACACCTACAATGAGCAGTTCTTC. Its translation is CASSNRDTYNEQFF.

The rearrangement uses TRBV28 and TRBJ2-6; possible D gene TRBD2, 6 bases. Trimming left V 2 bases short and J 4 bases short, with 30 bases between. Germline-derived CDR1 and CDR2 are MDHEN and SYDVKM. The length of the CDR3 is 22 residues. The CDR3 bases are TGTGCCAGCAGTTTACACCCACTGGGACTCCGAGGGCCACCCGGCGGGGCCAACGTCCTGACTTTC. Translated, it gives CASSLHPLGLRGPPGGANVLTF.

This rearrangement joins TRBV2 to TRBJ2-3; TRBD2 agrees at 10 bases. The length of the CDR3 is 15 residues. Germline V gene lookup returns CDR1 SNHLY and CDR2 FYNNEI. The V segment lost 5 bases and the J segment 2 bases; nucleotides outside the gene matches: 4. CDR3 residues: CASSLSGRATDTQYF. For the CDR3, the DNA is TGTGCCAGCAGTCTGAGCGGGAGGGCCACAGATACGCAGTATTTT. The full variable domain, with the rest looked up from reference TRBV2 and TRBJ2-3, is EPEVTQTPSHQVTQMGQEVILRCVPISNHLYFYWYRQILGQKVEFLVSFYNNEISEKSEIFDDQFSVERPDGSNFTLKIRSTKLEDSAMYFCASSLSGRATDTQYFGPGTRLTVL.

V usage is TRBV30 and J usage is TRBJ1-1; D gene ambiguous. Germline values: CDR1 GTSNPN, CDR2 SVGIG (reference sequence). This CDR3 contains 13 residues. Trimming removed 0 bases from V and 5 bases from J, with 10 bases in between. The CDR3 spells CAWSVSSRTEAFF. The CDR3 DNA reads TGTGCCTGGAGTGTATCGTCGCGAACTGAAGCTTTCTTT.

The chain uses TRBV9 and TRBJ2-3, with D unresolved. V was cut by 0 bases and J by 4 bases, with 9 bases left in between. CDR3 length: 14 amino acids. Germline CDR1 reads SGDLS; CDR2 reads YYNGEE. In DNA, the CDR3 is TGTGCCAGCAGCGTAGACCCTAGACCAGATACGCAGTATTTT. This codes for CASSVDPRPDTQYF.

In DNA, the CDR3 is TGTGCCAGCAGCCAAGGGGACAGGGGGCTACAAAGCTCCTACAATGAGCAGTTCTTC. Its protein product is CASSQGDRGLQSSYNEQFF. The V gene is TRBV4-2, the J gene TRBJ2-1, with 12 positions matching TRBD1. From germline, CDR1 is LGHNA and CDR2 YNFKEQ. The CDR3 sequence is 19 residues long. V lost 1 base, J lost 0 bases, and 7 bases stayed unmatched.

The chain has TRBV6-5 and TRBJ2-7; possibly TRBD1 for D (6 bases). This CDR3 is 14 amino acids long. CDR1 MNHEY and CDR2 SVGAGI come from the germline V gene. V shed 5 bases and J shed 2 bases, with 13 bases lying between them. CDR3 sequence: CASSMTGQTYEQYF. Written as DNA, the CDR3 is TGTGCCAGCAGTATGACGGGACAAACCTACGAGCAGTACTTC.

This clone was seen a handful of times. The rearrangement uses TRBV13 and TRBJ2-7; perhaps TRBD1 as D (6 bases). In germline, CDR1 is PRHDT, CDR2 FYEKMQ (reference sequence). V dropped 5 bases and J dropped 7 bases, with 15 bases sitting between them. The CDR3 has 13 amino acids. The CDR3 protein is CASSPWPGEEQYF. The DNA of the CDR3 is TGTGCCAGCAGCCCCTGGCCAGGGGAAGAGCAGTACTTC.

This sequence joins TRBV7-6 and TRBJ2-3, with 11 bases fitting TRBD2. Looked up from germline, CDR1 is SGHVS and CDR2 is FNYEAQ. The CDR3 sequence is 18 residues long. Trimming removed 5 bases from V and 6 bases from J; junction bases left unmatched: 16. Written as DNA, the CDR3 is TGTGCCAGCAGCAACCGAGGGGAGACTAGCGGGGAGGGGGATACGCAGTATTTT. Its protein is CASSNRGETSGEGDTQYF. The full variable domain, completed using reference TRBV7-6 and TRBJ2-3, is GAGVSQSPRYKVTKRGQDVALRCDPISGHVSLYWYRQALGQGPEFLTYFNYEAQQDKSGLPNDRFSAERPEGSISTLTIQRTEQRDSAMYRCASSNRGETSGEGDTQYFGPGTRLTVL.

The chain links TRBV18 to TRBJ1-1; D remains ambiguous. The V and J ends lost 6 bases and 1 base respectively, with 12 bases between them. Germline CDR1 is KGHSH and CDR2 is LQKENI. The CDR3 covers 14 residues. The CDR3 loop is CASSRTESNTEAFF. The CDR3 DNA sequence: TGTGCCAGCTCCCGGACTGAATCGAACACTGAAGCTTTCTTT.

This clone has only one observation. This chain's CDR3 is CASSGLAGHSSYNEQFF. The CDR3 nucleotides are TGTGCCAGCAGTGGCCTAGCGGGCCACAGCTCCTACAATGAGCAGTTCTTC. This chain uses TRBV2 with TRBJ2-1; 8 nucleotides agree with TRBD2. The germline CDR1 and CDR2 sequences are SNHLY and FYNNEI. The CDR3 spans 17 residues. With 4 bases clipped from V and 0 bases from J, the junction kept 8 bases outside the gene matches. The variable domain in full, with the rest retrieved from reference TRBV2 and TRBJ2-1, is EPEVTQTPSHQVTQMGQEVILRCVPISNHLYFYWYRQILGQKVEFLVSFYNNEISEKSEIFDDQFSVERPDGSNFTLKIRSTKLEDSAMYFCASSGLAGHSSYNEQFFGPGTRLTVL.

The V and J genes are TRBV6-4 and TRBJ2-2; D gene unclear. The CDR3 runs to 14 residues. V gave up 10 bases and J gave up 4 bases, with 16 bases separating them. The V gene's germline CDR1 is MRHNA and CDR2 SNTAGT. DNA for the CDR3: TGTGCCACCCAAAATGAGGTCGGCACCGGGGAGCTGTTTTTT. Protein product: CATQNEVGTGELFF.

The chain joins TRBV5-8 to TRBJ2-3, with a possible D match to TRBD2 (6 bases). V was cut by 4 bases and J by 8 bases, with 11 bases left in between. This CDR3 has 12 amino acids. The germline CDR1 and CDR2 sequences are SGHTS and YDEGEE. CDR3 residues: CASSLVGGTQYF. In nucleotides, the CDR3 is TGTGCCAGCAGCCTGGTCGGGGGTACGCAGTATTTT.